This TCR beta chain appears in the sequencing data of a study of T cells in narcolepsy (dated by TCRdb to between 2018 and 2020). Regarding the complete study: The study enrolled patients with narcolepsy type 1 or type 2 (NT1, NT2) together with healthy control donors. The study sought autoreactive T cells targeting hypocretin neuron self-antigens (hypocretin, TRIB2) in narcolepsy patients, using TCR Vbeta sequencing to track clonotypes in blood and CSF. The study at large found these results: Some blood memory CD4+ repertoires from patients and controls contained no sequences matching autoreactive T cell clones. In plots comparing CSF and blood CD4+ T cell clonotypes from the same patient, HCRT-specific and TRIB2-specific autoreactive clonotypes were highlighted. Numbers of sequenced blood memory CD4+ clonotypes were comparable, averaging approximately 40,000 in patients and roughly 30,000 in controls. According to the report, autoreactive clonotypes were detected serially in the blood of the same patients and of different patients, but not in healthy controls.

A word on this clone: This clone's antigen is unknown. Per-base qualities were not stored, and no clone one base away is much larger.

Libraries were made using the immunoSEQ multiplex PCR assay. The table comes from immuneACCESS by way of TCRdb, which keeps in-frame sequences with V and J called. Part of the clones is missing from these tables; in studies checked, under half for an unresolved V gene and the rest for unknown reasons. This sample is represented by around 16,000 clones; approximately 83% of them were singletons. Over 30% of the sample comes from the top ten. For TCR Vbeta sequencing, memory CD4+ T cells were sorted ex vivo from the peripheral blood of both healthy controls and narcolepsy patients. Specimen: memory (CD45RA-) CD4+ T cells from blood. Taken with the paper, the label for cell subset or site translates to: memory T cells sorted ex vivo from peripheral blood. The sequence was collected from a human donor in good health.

For the CDR3, the sequence is CASSERQVVAQHF. The nucleotide sequence is given as TGTGCCAGCAGTGAAAGACAGGTGGTGGCCCAGCATTTT. Recombination linked TRBV2 to TRBJ1-5; TRBD1 is a weak D gene call, 6 bases matching. CDR1 SNHLY and CDR2 FYNNEI were looked up in the germline V gene. Its CDR3 holds 13 amino acids, cysteine through phenylalanine. The retained sequence is limited to the CDR3, 39 bases, with the frame set at the first base. V is cut by 2 bases and J by 11 bases, and the space between the germline ends is 13 bases.